This is a list of T cell receptor beta chains from one sample in a study of blood T cell repertoires in COVID-19. Clones were sequenced by immunoSEQ multiplex PCR, and TCRdb holds only the in-frame ones, with some missing. The profile shows under 350,000 clones, around 78% of them singletons. The specimen sequenced was peripheral blood. The receptors were gathered from a man aged 55 to 70 who had recovered from COVID-19. CDR3s include the opening cysteine and the closing phenylalanine or tryptophan. Fields, in order: clone size, J gene, V gene, D gene, CDR3 protein, CDR3 DNA. D genes are given only for firm matches. Clone size is shown for a subset of rows, as once, few, many or a class of expanded clone.

clone_size: NA; j_call: TRBJ1-2; v_call: TRBV28; d_call: NA; cdr3_aa: CASSQTSGVENYGYTF; cdr3_nt: TGTGCCAGCAGTCAAACCTCAGGGGTAGAGAACTATGGCTACACCTTC
clone_size: NA; j_call: TRBJ2-1; v_call: TRBV7-6; d_call: NA; cdr3_aa: CASSLGASSYNEQFF; cdr3_nt: TGTGCCAGCAGCTTAGGGGCCAGCTCCTACAATGAGCAGTTCTTC
clone_size: NA; j_call: TRBJ1-6; v_call: TRBV28; d_call: NA; cdr3_aa: CASTGWSSYNSPLHF; cdr3_nt: TGTGCCAGCACAGGGTGGAGCTCCTATAATTCACCCCTCCACTTT
clone_size: NA; j_call: TRBJ2-2; v_call: TRBV5-4; d_call: NA; cdr3_aa: CASSRSGGELFF; cdr3_nt: TGTGCCAGCAGCCGATCCGGCGGGGAGCTGTTTTTT
clone_size: NA; j_call: TRBJ1-1; v_call: TRBV5-1; d_call: TRBD1; cdr3_aa: CASSGTGLGNTEAFF; cdr3_nt: TGCGCCAGCAGCGGGACAGGGTTGGGGAACACTGAAGCTTTCTTT
clone_size: few; j_call: TRBJ1-5; v_call: TRBV5-6; d_call: TRBD1; cdr3_aa: CASVGTGGRQPQHF; cdr3_nt: TGTGCCAGCGTGGGAACAGGGGGCAGGCAGCCCCAGCATTTT
clone_size: NA; j_call: TRBJ1-5; v_call: TRBV28; d_call: NA; cdr3_aa: CASSFGIGNQPQHF; cdr3_nt: TGTGCCAGCAGTTTCGGTATCGGTAATCAGCCCCAGCATTTT
clone_size: NA; j_call: TRBJ2-2; v_call: TRBV18; d_call: NA; cdr3_aa: CASSPLASANTGELFF; cdr3_nt: TGTGCCAGCTCACCACTTGCGTCGGCGAACACCGGGGAGCTGTTTTTT
clone_size: NA; j_call: TRBJ2-7; v_call: TRBV2; d_call: TRBD1; cdr3_aa: CASSAGTGVPYEQYF; cdr3_nt: TGTGCCAGCAGCGCCGGGACAGGGGTTCCCTACGAGCAGTACTTC
clone_size: few; j_call: TRBJ1-6; v_call: TRBV30; d_call: TRBD1; cdr3_aa: CASNTGTGNSPLHF; cdr3_nt: TGTGCCTCGAACACCGGGACAGGGAATTCACCCCTCCACTTT
clone_size: once; j_call: TRBJ1-4; v_call: TRBV20-1; d_call: NA; cdr3_aa: CSATWEGKLFF; cdr3_nt: TGCAGTGCTACCTGGGAGGGAAAACTGTTTTTT
clone_size: NA; j_call: TRBJ2-7; v_call: TRBV7-9; d_call: NA; cdr3_aa: CASSLLHLEQYF; cdr3_nt: TGTGCCAGCAGCTTACTCCACTTAGAGCAGTACTTC
clone_size: NA; j_call: TRBJ2-3; v_call: TRBV5-8; d_call: NA; cdr3_aa: CASSLGHSGSTDTQYF; cdr3_nt: TGTGCCAGCAGCTTGGGGCACAGCGGAAGCACAGATACGCAGTATTTT
clone_size: NA; j_call: TRBJ2-3; v_call: TRBV7-2; d_call: TRBD2; cdr3_aa: CASRVSSGLVADTQYF; cdr3_nt: TGTGCCAGCAGGGTTTCATCGGGACTAGTGGCAGATACGCAGTATTTT
clone_size: NA; j_call: TRBJ1-5; v_call: TRBV10-2; d_call: NA; cdr3_aa: CASSESRGLNQPQHF; cdr3_nt: TGCGCCAGCAGTGAGTCGCGAGGCCTCAATCAGCCCCAGCATTTT
clone_size: NA; j_call: TRBJ2-7; v_call: TRBV7-9; d_call: TRBD1; cdr3_aa: CASSADRGLREQYF; cdr3_nt: TGTGCCAGCAGCGCCGACAGGGGGCTGAGGGAGCAGTACTTC
clone_size: once; j_call: TRBJ2-3; v_call: TRBV10-3; d_call: TRBD1; cdr3_aa: CASEEPRGQGADTQYF; cdr3_nt: TGTGCCAGCGAAGAGCCACGGGGACAGGGGGCAGATACGCAGTATTTT
clone_size: NA; j_call: TRBJ2-4; v_call: TRBV3-1/TRBV3-2; d_call: NA; cdr3_aa: CASSPRSRGIQYF; cdr3_nt: TGTGCCAGCAGCCCGAGATCTCGGGGCATTCAGTACTTC
clone_size: NA; j_call: TRBJ1-2; v_call: TRBV5-1; d_call: TRBD1; cdr3_aa: CASSSPTGSYGYTF; cdr3_nt: TGCGCCAGCAGCTCGCCGACAGGGAGCTATGGCTACACCTTC
clone_size: NA; j_call: TRBJ2-5; v_call: TRBV5-5; d_call: TRBD2; cdr3_aa: CASSLVLAGGPETQYF; cdr3_nt: TGTGCCAGCAGCTTGGTATTGGCGGGAGGGCCTGAGACCCAGTACTTC
clone_size: NA; j_call: TRBJ2-1; v_call: TRBV3-1/TRBV3-2; d_call: NA; cdr3_aa: CASAVAGNYNEQFF; cdr3_nt: TGTGCCAGTGCTGTGGCGGGAAACTACAATGAGCAGTTCTTC
clone_size: NA; j_call: TRBJ2-5; v_call: TRBV12-3/TRBV12-4; d_call: NA; cdr3_aa: CASSSRGTQYF; cdr3_nt: TGTGCCAGCAGCTCTAGAGGGACCCAGTACTTC
clone_size: NA; j_call: TRBJ1-1; v_call: TRBV6-2/TRBV6-3; d_call: TRBD1; cdr3_aa: CASSYSSSNRGRTEAFF; cdr3_nt: TGTGCCAGCAGTTACTCGAGTAGTAACAGGGGGCGAACCGAAGCTTTCTTT
clone_size: NA; j_call: TRBJ1-6; v_call: TRBV6-6; d_call: TRBD1; cdr3_aa: CASSWGQGAGSPLHF; cdr3_nt: TGTGCCAGCAGTTGGGGACAGGGGGCAGGCTCACCCCTCCACTTT
clone_size: NA; j_call: TRBJ2-3; v_call: TRBV7-3; d_call: NA; cdr3_aa: CASSLRRGDTQYF; cdr3_nt: TGTGCCAGCAGCTTAAGGCGAGGTGATACGCAGTATTTT
clone_size: NA; j_call: TRBJ1-1; v_call: TRBV9; d_call: NA; cdr3_aa: CASSGSGGDTEAFF; cdr3_nt: TGTGCCAGCAGCGGGTCGGGGGGAGACACTGAAGCTTTCTTT
clone_size: few; j_call: TRBJ1-1; v_call: TRBV5-4; d_call: TRBD1; cdr3_aa: CASSHKDRWNTEAFF; cdr3_nt: TGTGCCAGCAGTCATAAGGACAGGTGGAACACTGAAGCTTTCTTT
clone_size: NA; j_call: TRBJ1-6; v_call: TRBV21-1; d_call: NA; cdr3_aa: CASSEQGHNSPLHF; cdr3_nt: TGTGCCAGCAGCGAACAGGGACATAATTCACCCCTCCACTTT
clone_size: few; j_call: TRBJ1-5; v_call: TRBV5-4; d_call: NA; cdr3_aa: CASSLQGTNQPQHF; cdr3_nt: TGTGCCAGCAGCTTACAGGGTACCAATCAGCCCCAGCATTTT
clone_size: NA; j_call: TRBJ2-5; v_call: TRBV3-1/TRBV3-2; d_call: NA; cdr3_aa: CASSPGTSETQYF; cdr3_nt: TGTGCCAGCAGCCCCGGGACATCTGAGACCCAGTACTTC
clone_size: NA; j_call: TRBJ1-5; v_call: TRBV30; d_call: NA; cdr3_aa: CAWSSGPNQPQHF; cdr3_nt: TGTGCCTGGAGTTCTGGCCCCAATCAGCCCCAGCATTTT
clone_size: NA; j_call: TRBJ2-7; v_call: TRBV6-5; d_call: NA; cdr3_aa: CASKDSAYEQYF; cdr3_nt: TGTGCCAGCAAGGACAGCGCCTACGAGCAGTACTTC
clone_size: NA; j_call: TRBJ2-1; v_call: TRBV11-3; d_call: NA; cdr3_aa: CASRQGTSNNEQFF; cdr3_nt: TGTGCCAGCAGGCAAGGGACTTCGAACAATGAGCAGTTCTTC
clone_size: NA; j_call: TRBJ1-4; v_call: TRBV24-1; d_call: NA; cdr3_aa: CATSDLLGKLFF; cdr3_nt: TGTGCCACCAGTGATTTACTAGGGAAACTGTTTTTT
clone_size: NA; j_call: TRBJ2-5; v_call: TRBV9; d_call: TRBD2; cdr3_aa: CASRRAGEPPETQYF; cdr3_nt: TGTGCCAGCAGACGAGCGGGGGAACCCCCTGAGACCCAGTACTTC
clone_size: NA; j_call: TRBJ1-5; v_call: TRBV3-1/TRBV3-2; d_call: TRBD1; cdr3_aa: CASSPGQTHQPQHF; cdr3_nt: TGTGCCAGCAGCCCGGGACAGACCCATCAGCCCCAGCATTTT
clone_size: NA; j_call: TRBJ2-5; v_call: TRBV3-1/TRBV3-2; d_call: TRBD2; cdr3_aa: CASSPGLAQETQYF; cdr3_nt: TGTGCCAGCAGCCCCGGACTAGCCCAAGAGACCCAGTACTTC
clone_size: NA; j_call: TRBJ2-7; v_call: TRBV7-9; d_call: TRBD2; cdr3_aa: CASSLAGGYEQYF; cdr3_nt: TGTGCCAGCAGCTTAGCCGGGGGGTACGAGCAGTACTTC
clone_size: NA; j_call: TRBJ1-5; v_call: TRBV27; d_call: NA; cdr3_aa: CASSFSPNQPQHF; cdr3_nt: TGTGCCAGCAGTTTTTCCCCAAATCAGCCCCAGCATTTT
clone_size: NA; j_call: TRBJ1-4; v_call: TRBV10-1; d_call: NA; cdr3_aa: CASSEYGTNEKLFF; cdr3_nt: TGCGCCAGCAGTGAATACGGGACTAATGAAAAACTGTTTTTT
clone_size: few; j_call: TRBJ2-7; v_call: TRBV5-1; d_call: NA; cdr3_aa: CASSLVVGTFYYEQYF; cdr3_nt: TGCGCCAGCAGCTTGGTAGTAGGGACTTTTTACTACGAGCAGTACTTC